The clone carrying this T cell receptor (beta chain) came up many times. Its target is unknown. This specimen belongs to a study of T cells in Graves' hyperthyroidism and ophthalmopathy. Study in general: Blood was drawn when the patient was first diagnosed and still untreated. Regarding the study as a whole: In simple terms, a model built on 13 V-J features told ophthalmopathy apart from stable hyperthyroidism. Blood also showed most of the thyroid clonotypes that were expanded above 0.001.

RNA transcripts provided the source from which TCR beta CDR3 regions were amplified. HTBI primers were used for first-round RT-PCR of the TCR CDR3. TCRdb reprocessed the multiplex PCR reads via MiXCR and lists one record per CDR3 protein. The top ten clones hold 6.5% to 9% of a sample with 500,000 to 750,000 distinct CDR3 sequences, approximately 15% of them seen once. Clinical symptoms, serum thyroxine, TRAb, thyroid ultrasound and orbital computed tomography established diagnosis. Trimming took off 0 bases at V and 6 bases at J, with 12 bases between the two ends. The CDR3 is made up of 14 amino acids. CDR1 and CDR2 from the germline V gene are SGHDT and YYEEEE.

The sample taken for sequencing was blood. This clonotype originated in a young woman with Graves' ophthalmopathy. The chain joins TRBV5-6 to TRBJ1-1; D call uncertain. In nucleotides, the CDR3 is TGTGCCAGCAGCTTGGTACGGGGAGGGTCTGAAGCTTTCTTT. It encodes CASSLVRGGSEAFF.